This record concerns one TCR beta chain sequence. Its antigen is undetermined. Oncomine TCR Beta short-read sequencing was applied to DNA from cultured CD4+ T cells. Each CDR3 protein gets one entry after TCRdb re-called the PCR reads with MiXCR. This sample has around 25,000 distinct CDR3 sequences; about 42% occur once, and the top ten carry around 4.4%. The record originates from a study of vaccination and CD4 T cells after COVID-19. Study details: Collection of post-vaccine samples followed dose two by a median approximately 69 days, spanning a range of 14 to 241.

Indicated time point: late sampling 161 to 241 days after vaccination in three convalescent patients. Treatment noted: approximately 9-day PBMC culture with coronavirus spike peptide pools or control peptides (ViraFEST assay). With peptide pools, ViraFEST first expanded antigen-specific T cells and afterwards sequenced their TCRs. A half-volume replacement of the medium with fresh IL-2 medium was performed on days 3 and 7. This CDR3 spans 13 amino acids. Germline V gene lookup returns CDR1 LNHDA and CDR2 SQIVND (reference sequence). With 5 bases clipped from V and 9 bases from J, the junction kept 7 bases outside the gene matches. Overall study findings and caveats: Looking at convalescent patients, 304 of their 307 vaccine-specific clones were spike mono-reactive.

The TCR sequence derives from a human donor who had recovered from COVID-19. The chain uses TRBV19 and TRBJ1-2; 9 nucleotides match TRBD1. Sequenced here: CD4+ T cells from blood, cultured in vitro, sampled about 7 months after SARS-CoV-2 vaccination. The CDR3 nucleotides are TGTGCCAGTAGTGAGAGGGACAGGGCACGCTACACCTTC. Translation: CASSERDRARYTF. Filled out from reference TRBV19 and TRBJ1-2, the complete variable domain reads DGGITQSPKYLFRKEGQNVTLSCEQNLNHDAMYWYRQDPGQGLRLIYYSQIVNDFQKGDIAEGYSVSREKKESFPLTVTSAQKNPTAFYLCASSERDRARYTFGSGTRLTVV.